This passage covers 2 T cell receptor beta chains from one sample sequenced in a study of blood T cell repertoires in COVID-19. Only in-frame clones appear in the TCRdb table, and some are missing; sequencing was by immunoSEQ multiplex PCR. The sample holds 150,000 to 200,000 clones, approximately 90% seen once. Specimen: peripheral blood. The receptors originated from a man younger than 35 with acute or convalescent COVID-19.

The chain recombines TRBV3-1 (or the pseudogene TRBV3-2) with TRBJ2-1, with D hard to call. CDR3 length: 13 amino acids. V was clipped by 1 base and J by 5 bases, with 6 bases between them. Germline V gene data show CDR1 as LGHDT and CDR2 as YNNKEL (reference sequence). The DNA for the CDR3 is TGTGCCAGCAGCCAAGGGAGAGACAATGAGCAGTTCTTC. Translated, it gives CASSQGRDNEQFF.

In the case of this clone: At one end, the junction sequence differs from germline, possibly due to a read error. The V and J genes are TRBV19 and TRBJ2-1, with 7 nucleotides matching TRBD1. The CDR3 is made up of 14 amino acids. Looked up from germline, CDR1 is LNHDA and CDR2 is SQIVND (reference sequence). CDR3 nucleotide sequence: TGTACCAGTAGTGGGCGACAGGGATACAATGAGCAGTTCTTC. It codes for CTSSGRQGYNEQFF.